The entry that follows covers one TCR beta chain sequence. Its antigen is unidentified. The entry originates in a study of shared clonotypes between healthy human individuals. The germline gives CDR1 MDHEN, CDR2 SYDVKM. This CDR3 is 14 amino acids long. V was pared by 7 bases and J by 2 bases, with 12 bases between. Findings of the study overall: Sorted-subset samples were not fully sequenced, rarefaction indicated.

Data came from immunoSEQ multiplex PCR; TCRdb stores just in-frame clones and leaves some out. The sample has hundreds of thousands of clones; around 78% are singletons. The sequence was collected from a woman aged 25 to 39 in good health. J is TRBJ1-3 and V is TRBV28; D gene ambiguous. The sample comprised memory CD4+ T cells sorted from blood. Subset: CD45RA-negative fraction. CDR3 sequence: CASKLDTAGNTIYF. The CDR3, as DNA: TGTGCCAGCAAACTCGACACGGCTGGAAACACCATATATTTT.